The source of this T cell receptor (beta chain) is a study of blood T cell repertoires in COVID-19. As for the study in general: The United States, Italy and Spain provided the acute and convalescent COVID-19 samples. T cells, B-cell-depleted T cells, or PBMCs supplied cDNA or gDNA.

CDR3 size: 12 residues. Germline values: CDR1 LGHDT, CDR2 YNNKEL (reference sequence). The V end lost 5 bases, the J end lost 4 bases, and 8 bases lay between the germline ends. Original methodology: Amplification of reference gene primers was used by the study to estimate nucleated cell counts. Profiling relied on immunoSEQ multiplex PCR, and the TCRdb table lists in-frame clones only, not all of them. The D gene and trimming were derived from the DNA, and the V and J assignments and clone size from that table. The sample includes about 140,000 clones, around 80% seen only once; the top ten take approximately 4%.

The origin of this receptor is a man aged 60 to 75 with acute or convalescent COVID-19. V usage is TRBV3-1 (or the pseudogene TRBV3-2) and J usage is TRBJ1-1; D remains unclear. The sample comprised peripheral blood. The CDR3 is CASSGPGTEAFF. The CDR3 DNA reads TGTGCCAGCAGCGGCCCGGGCACTGAAGCTTTCTTT.